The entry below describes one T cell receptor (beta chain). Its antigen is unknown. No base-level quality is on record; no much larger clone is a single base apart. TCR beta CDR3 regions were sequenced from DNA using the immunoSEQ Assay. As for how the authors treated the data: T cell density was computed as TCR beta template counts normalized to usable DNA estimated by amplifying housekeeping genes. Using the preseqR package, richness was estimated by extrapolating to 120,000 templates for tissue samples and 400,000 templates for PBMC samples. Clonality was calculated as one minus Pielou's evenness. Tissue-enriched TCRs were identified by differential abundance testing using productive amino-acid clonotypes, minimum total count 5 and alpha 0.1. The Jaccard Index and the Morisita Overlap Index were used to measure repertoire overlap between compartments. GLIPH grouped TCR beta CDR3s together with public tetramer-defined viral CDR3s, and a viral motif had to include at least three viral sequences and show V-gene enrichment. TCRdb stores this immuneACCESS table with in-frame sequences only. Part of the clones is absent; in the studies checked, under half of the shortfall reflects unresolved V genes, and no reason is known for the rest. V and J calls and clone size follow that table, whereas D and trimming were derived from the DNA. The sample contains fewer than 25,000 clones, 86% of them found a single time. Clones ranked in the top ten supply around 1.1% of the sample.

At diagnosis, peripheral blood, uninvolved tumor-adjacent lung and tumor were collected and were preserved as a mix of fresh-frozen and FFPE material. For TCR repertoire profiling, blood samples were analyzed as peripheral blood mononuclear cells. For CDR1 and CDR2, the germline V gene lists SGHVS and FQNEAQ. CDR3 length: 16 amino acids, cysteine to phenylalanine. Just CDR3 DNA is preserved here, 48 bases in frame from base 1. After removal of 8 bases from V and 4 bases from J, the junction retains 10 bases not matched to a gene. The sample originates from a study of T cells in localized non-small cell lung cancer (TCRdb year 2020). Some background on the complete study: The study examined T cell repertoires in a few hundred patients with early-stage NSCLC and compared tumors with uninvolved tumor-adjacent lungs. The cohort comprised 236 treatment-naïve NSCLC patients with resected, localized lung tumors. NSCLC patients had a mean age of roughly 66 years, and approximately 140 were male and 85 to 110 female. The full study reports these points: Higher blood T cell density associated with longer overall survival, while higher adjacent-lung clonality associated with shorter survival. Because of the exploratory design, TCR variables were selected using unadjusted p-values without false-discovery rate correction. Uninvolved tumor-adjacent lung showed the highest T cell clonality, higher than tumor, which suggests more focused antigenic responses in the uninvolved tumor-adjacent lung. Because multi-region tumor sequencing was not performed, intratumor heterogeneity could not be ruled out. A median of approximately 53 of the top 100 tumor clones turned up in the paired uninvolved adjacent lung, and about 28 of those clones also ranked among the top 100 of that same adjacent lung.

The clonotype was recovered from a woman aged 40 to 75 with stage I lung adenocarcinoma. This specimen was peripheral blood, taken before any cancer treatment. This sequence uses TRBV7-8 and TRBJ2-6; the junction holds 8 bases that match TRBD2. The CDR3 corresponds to CASGRTGLAGANVLTF. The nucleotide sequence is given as TGTGCCAGCGGTCGAACCGGACTAGCCGGGGCCAACGTCCTGACTTTC.